This T cell receptor beta chain originates from a study of regulatory T cells in long-lasting Graves disease. Germline V gene lookup returns CDR1 SGHVS and CDR2 FQNEAQ. Trimming took off 5 bases at V and 0 bases at J, with 14 bases between the two ends. The CDR3 totals 15 residues. Specified time point: persistent/refractory GD, antithyroid drugs over 5 years with positive TRAb. RNA from PBMCs was the source of the TCR library. CDR3 regions were amplified by Arm-PCR using iRepertoire HTBI primers to build TCR beta libraries. TCRdb analysed the multiplex PCR reads with MiXCR anew, one entry per CDR3 protein. This table has a few hundred thousand distinct CDR3 sequences, 20% to 25% appearing once.

The clonotype was recovered from a female donor with Graves disease. V gene TRBV7-8 combines with J gene TRBJ2-7; D not resolved. The sequencing here drew on peripheral blood mononuclear cells (PBMCs), taken when the disease was refractory, from a patient treated with antithyroid drugs. The CDR3 region is CASSRERTSSYEQYF. The CDR3 DNA reads TGTGCCAGCAGCCGAGAGAGAACCAGCTCCTACGAGCAGTACTTC.